One and the same sample provided the 16 T cell receptor beta chains below, sequenced in a study of T cells in tuberculosis. Time point described: new active TB diagnosis, blood taken before or within 7 days of starting treatment. Clones were sequenced by immunoSEQ multiplex PCR, and TCRdb holds only the in-frame ones, with some missing. The sample carries under 50,000 clones, roughly 94% recorded once. The sequenced sample was PBMCs, obtained at tuberculosis diagnosis. These receptors all come from an adult with tuberculosis.

The chain recombines TRBV28 with TRBJ1-1; 10 bases are a match to TRBD1. The J segment lost 11 bases and the V segment lost 2 bases, leaving 5 bases of the junction unmatched. This CDR3 is built from 13 residues. Per the germline V gene, CDR1 is MDHEN and CDR2 is SYDVKM. This CDR3 reads CASSLRTGGFAFF. CDR3 DNA sequence: TGTGCCAGCAGTTTACGGACAGGGGGGTTTGCTTTCTTT.

The chain has TRBV7-2 and TRBJ1-1; possible D gene TRBD1, 6 bases. Trimming took off 1 base at V and 3 bases at J, with 12 bases between the two ends. The length of the CDR3 is 15 residues. CDR1 and CDR2 (germline): SGHTA, FQGNSA. The DNA of the CDR3 is TGTGCCAGCAGCTTAGTTAGGGGGTCGGACACTGAAGCTTTCTTT. This sequence encodes CASSLVRGSDTEAFF. Filled out from reference TRBV7-2 and TRBJ1-1, the complete variable domain reads GAGVSQSPSNKVTEKGKDVELRCDPISGHTALYWYRQSLGQGLEFLIYFQGNSAPDKSGLPSDRFSAERTGGSVSTLTIQRTQQEDSAVYLCASSLVRGSDTEAFFGQGTRLTVV.

The chain links TRBV4-2 to TRBJ2-2, with 8 bases matching TRBD1. With 3 bases clipped from V and 6 bases from J, the junction kept 3 bases outside the gene matches. This CDR3 spans 14 amino acids. From germline, CDR1 is LGHNA and CDR2 YNFKEQ. The CDR3: CASSHTDRAGELFF. CDR3 DNA sequence: TGTGCCAGCAGCCACACGGACAGGGCCGGGGAGCTGTTTTTT.

The V and J genes are TRBV9 and TRBJ2-3, with D uncertain. This CDR3 is built from 14 residues. The germline V gene encodes CDR1 SGDLS and CDR2 YYNGEE. The germline V and J ends were trimmed by 2 bases and 0 bases, with 7 bases remaining between them. The CDR3 is CASSVRTSTDTQYF. CDR3 DNA sequence: TGTGCCAGCAGCGTGCGTACTAGCACAGATACGCAGTATTTT.

This chain connects TRBV28 to TRBJ1-2; 9 nucleotides line up with TRBD1. V trimming: 6 bases; J trimming: 10 bases; junction bases outside the gene matches: 6. The CDR3 is 12 amino acids. CDR1 is MDHEN and CDR2 is SYDVKM in the germline V gene. CDR3 DNA: TGTGCCAGCAGGACAGGGGGAGTCGTCTACACCTTC. The encoded protein is CASRTGGVVYTF.

V is TRBV5-1 and J is TRBJ1-3; perhaps TRBD1 as D (5 bases). Between the trimmed V and J ends, which lost 0 bases and 4 bases, there was a span of 14 bases. CDR1 is SGHRS and CDR2 is YFSETQ in the germline V gene. This CDR3 has 16 residues. As DNA, the CDR3 is TGCGCCAGCAGCTTGGCCGGAGGGGCCGCCGGAAACACCATATATTTT. This translates into CASSLAGGAAGNTIYF.

This clone was recorded once. J is TRBJ1-1 and V is TRBV7-9; D gene unclear. V was shortened by 5 bases and J by 1 base, with 8 bases between the two germline ends. In germline, CDR1 is SEHNR, CDR2 FQNEAQ (reference sequence). The CDR3 has 13 amino acids. The CDR3 loop reads CASSTRQNTEAFF. CDR3 DNA: TGTGCCAGCAGCACCCGACAGAACACTGAAGCTTTCTTT.

This sequence joins TRBV25-1 and TRBJ2-2; tentatively, D is TRBD1 (5 bases). Germline CDR1 is MGHDK and CDR2 is SYGVNS. The CDR3 totals 14 residues. Trimming left V 3 bases short and J 1 base short, with 6 bases between. Written as DNA, the CDR3 is TGTGCCAGCAGTGATGACAGGAACACCGGGGAGCTGTTTTTT. This encodes CASSDDRNTGELFF.

This clone has more than one count but fewer than ten. The rearrangement links TRBV15 to TRBJ2-1, with TRBD2 matching 8 bases. Trimming took 5 bases from V and 4 from J; bases not matched to a gene: 4. CDR1 is LNHNV and CDR2 is YYDKDF in the germline V gene (reference sequence). This CDR3 has 14 amino acids. CDR3 DNA: TGTGCCACCAGCTTCATAGCGGGGTACAATGAGCAGTTCTTC. Amino acid sequence: CATSFIAGYNEQFF.

The rearrangement links TRBV11-2 to TRBJ1-1, with 9 bases identical to TRBD1. CDR1 SGHAT and CDR2 FQNNGV come from the germline V gene. Germline trimming cut 5 bases from V and 2 bases from J; bases unmatched to any gene: 6. The CDR3 covers 15 residues. This chain's CDR3 is CASSVIQGANTEAFF. As DNA, the CDR3 is TGTGCCAGCAGCGTCATACAGGGGGCCAACACTGAAGCTTTCTTT.

The chain uses TRBV5-3 and TRBJ1-1, with 10 bases that match TRBD1. TRBV5-3 is an ORF, and what it does is uncertain. Trimming cost V 5 bases and J 3 bases; bases outside gene matches: 1. This CDR3 has 13 amino acids. In nucleotides, the CDR3 is TGTGCCAGAAGGACAGGGGGCGACACTGAAGCTTTCTTT. Its translation: CARRTGGDTEAFF.

The chain employs TRBV7-2 and TRBJ2-1; the match to TRBD1 covers 8 bases. Germline V CDR1 and CDR2: SGHTA, FQGNSA. Unmatched junction bases numbered 12, after V lost 5 bases and J lost 15 bases. The CDR3 runs 13 residues. The CDR3 DNA reads TGTGCCAGCAGCGAAAGACAGGGGTCGGGATCGTTCTTC. It codes for CASSERQGSGSFF.

The J gene is TRBJ2-1, the V gene TRBV5-1, with 13 bases matching TRBD2. The CDR3 spans 16 residues. With 0 bases clipped from V and 8 bases from J, the junction kept 5 bases outside the gene matches. Germline loops: CDR1 SGHRS, CDR2 YFSETQ. This chain's CDR3 is CASSLVTSGGADEQFF. Written as DNA, the CDR3 is TGCGCCAGCAGCTTGGTTACTAGCGGGGGGGCGGATGAGCAGTTCTTC.

The gene calls are TRBV28 and TRBJ1-3; 8 bases fit TRBD1. The trim removed 5 bases at V and 0 bases at J, leaving 9 bases unmatched. The CDR3 is 17 amino acids. Germline CDR1 is MDHEN and CDR2 is SYDVKM. The CDR3 loop reads CASSPFRGLPSGNTIYF. The CDR3 region has the DNA TGTGCCAGCAGTCCATTCAGGGGGCTTCCCTCTGGAAACACCATATATTTT.

In this sample, this clone turned up once. The V call is TRBV5-1, the J call TRBJ1-4; the match to TRBD1 covers 10 bases. The V segment lost 4 bases and the J segment 4 bases; nucleotides outside the gene matches: 7. Germline V lookup: CDR1 SGHRS, CDR2 YFSETQ. This CDR3 is built from 16 residues. CDR3 sequence: CASSLGQGIGNEKLFF. The CDR3 bases are TGCGCCAGCAGCCTGGGACAGGGGATAGGTAATGAAAAACTGTTTTTT.

This chain links TRBV6-1 with TRBJ2-7, with 10 bases fitting TRBD1. V dropped 3 bases and J dropped 2; count of bases not matched to a gene: 7. Looked up from germline, CDR1 is MNHNS and CDR2 is SASEGT. The CDR3 totals 16 residues. The CDR3 nucleotides read TGTGCCAGCAGTGACCTAGGACAGGGGGTCCCCTACGAGCAGTACTTC. Amino acid sequence: CASSDLGQGVPYEQYF.